Listed below are T cell receptor beta chains from one sample, sequenced in a study of human T cells and chemical hapten exposure. TCRdb reprocessed the RACE reads with MiXCR, giving one entry per CDR3 protein. This sample yields 100,000 or so distinct CDR3 sequences, of which roughly 10% are seen a single time; less than 2.5% belongs to the top ten. The material was whole blood, obtained in connection with sensitization to the hapten diphenylcyclopropenone (DPC). The receptors shown here come from a middle-aged man with alopecia areata. Some clones in this sample may be carry-over from other donors' samples. Both conserved end residues are part of each CDR3. D genes are given only for firm matches. Not every row has a clone size; where given, it reads once, few, many or a size class.

TGTGCCAGCAGTTTCGGGACAGTCCGCTCTGGGGCCAACGTCCTGACTTTC CASSFGTVRSGANVLTF - TRBJ2-6 TRBD1 TRBV28
TGTGCCAGCAGCTTAAGGGGCCAGTACACAGATACGCAGTATTTT CASSLRGQYTDTQYF - TRBJ2-3 - TRBV7-2
TGTGCCAGCAGCTTTGACAGGGGGGAGACCCAGTACTTC CASSFDRGETQYF - TRBJ2-5 TRBD1 TRBV7-9
TGTGCCAGCAGCTTCGGACTAGCGGGACACGAGACCCAGTACTTC CASSFGLAGHETQYF - TRBJ2-5 TRBD2 TRBV7-2
TGCAGTGCTAGCAGGCAGGGGAACACTGAAGCTTTCTTT CSASRQGNTEAFF few TRBJ1-1 - TRBV20-1
TGTGCCAGCAGCCAGCGGGACGCTACAGATACGCAGTATTTT CASSQRDATDTQYF few TRBJ2-3 - TRBV3-1
TGTGCCAGCAGCTTATCCCCGGGACTAGCGGATTACGAGCAGTACTTC CASSLSPGLADYEQYF - TRBJ2-7 TRBD2 TRBV7-8
TGTGCCAGCAGCCCTGGAGGGACAGGGGGCGCGAACACTGAAGCTTTCTTT CASSPGGTGGANTEAFF few TRBJ1-1 TRBD1 TRBV11-2
TGTGCCAGCAGTTCCGACAGGGACTACACTGAAGCTTTCTTT CASSSDRDYTEAFF - TRBJ1-1 TRBD1 TRBV6-2/TRBV6-3
TGTGCCAGTAGTCCCTCCCCGGCAGGGCGAAAGTATGGCTACACCTTC CASSPSPAGRKYGYTF - TRBJ1-2 - TRBV19
TGTGCCAGCAGCGAGGGACCGAACACTGAAGCTTTCTTT CASSEGPNTEAFF - TRBJ1-1 - TRBV11-2
TGTGCCAGCAGTTTAGGTCCCGGGCCAGACACAGATACGCAGTATTTT CASSLGPGPDTDTQYF - TRBJ2-3 - TRBV12-3/TRBV12-4
TGTGCCAGCAGTCGCCAAGGCCCGATCGGGGAAAAACTGTTTTTT CASSRQGPIGEKLFF many TRBJ1-4 - TRBV12-3/TRBV12-4
TGTGCCAGCAGCCAAAGGACAGCCTTTAACTCACTTTACAATGAGCAGTTCTTC CASSQRTAFNSLYNEQFF - TRBJ2-1 - TRBV7-6
TGTGCCAGCAGCTTAGCCGGGACAGGGGGCGTGAATGAGCAGTTCTTC CASSLAGTGGVNEQFF - TRBJ2-1 TRBD1 TRBV7-2
TGCGCCAGCAGCCAAGACACCAGCATCTATGAAAAACTGTTTTTT CASSQDTSIYEKLFF many TRBJ1-4 - TRBV4-3
TGTGCCAGCAGCCCCCCGGGCAGGGAACGGCACGAGCAGTACTTC CASSPPGRERHEQYF - TRBJ2-7 - TRBV7-9
TGTGCCAGCACCTGGCCCGGGCCCTCCGGGGAGCTGTTTTTT CASTWPGPSGELFF few TRBJ2-2 - TRBV11-2
TGCGCCAGCAGCACTTCTAGCGGGAGGAATGAGCAGTTCTTC CASSTSSGRNEQFF - TRBJ2-1 TRBD2 TRBV5-1
TGTGCCAGCAGCCCATCAACGCTTAGCGGGACGGGCCCAGATACGCAGTATTTT CASSPSTLSGTGPDTQYF - TRBJ2-3 TRBD2 TRBV7-2
TGTGCCAGCAGTTTACGTCACAGTAGCAATCAGCCCCAGCATTTT CASSLRHSSNQPQHF - TRBJ1-5 - TRBV28
TGTGCCAGCAGTTTACCTAGCGGGAGAAAGTGGGGCAAAAACATTCAGTACTTC CASSLPSGRKWGKNIQYF - TRBJ2-4 TRBD2 TRBV27
TGCGCCAGCAGCTTTCTAGCGCCCCTTTTGGGCGGGGAGCTGTTTTTT CASSFLAPLLGGELFF few TRBJ2-2 - TRBV5-1
TGTGCCAGCAGCTTGGACAGGGAGGAATCACCCCTCCACTTT CASSLDREESPLHF few TRBJ1-6 - TRBV5-4
TGTGCCAGCTCACCCGGCCCTTCGGGGGAGCTGTTTTTT CASSPGPSGELFF - TRBJ2-2 - TRBV18
TGTGCCAGCAGTTACTCGGCCCAGGGGCTAAGCACAGATACGCAGTATTTT CASSYSAQGLSTDTQYF - TRBJ2-3 - TRBV6-5
TGTGCCAGCAGTTTTCACAGGGGGCGTACCTACGAGCAGTACTTC CASSFHRGRTYEQYF - TRBJ2-7 TRBD1 TRBV6-2/TRBV6-3
TGTGCCAGCAGGGCGACCGGGACTACAACAGATACGCAGTATTTT CASRATGTTTDTQYF - TRBJ2-3 TRBD2 TRBV12-3/TRBV12-4
TGTGCCAGCTCACCCCAGGTGAGGACGGGGGCCTACGAGCAGTACTTC CASSPQVRTGAYEQYF few TRBJ2-7 - TRBV18
TGCAGTGCTCGGACCGCTACCCCGCAGTATTTT CSARTATPQYF - TRBJ2-3 - TRBV20-1
TGTGCCAGCAGCCATCTCGTGATCGACTATGGCTACACCTTC CASSHLVIDYGYTF many TRBJ1-2 - TRBV14
TGTGCCAGCAGCTTAAAGGGATCCTACGAGCAGTACTTC CASSLKGSYEQYF - TRBJ2-7 - TRBV5-4
TGTGCCAGCAGTCTACTAGGAGGGAGGGAGACCCAGTACTTC CASSLLGGRETQYF - TRBJ2-5 - TRBV6-5
TGCAGCGTTGGTTACCCCGAACGCTCCTACGAGCAGTACTTC CSVGYPERSYEQYF - TRBJ2-7 - TRBV29-1
TGTGCCAGCAGCTTAGCAGTGGGGAACGGGGAGCTGTTTTTT CASSLAVGNGELFF many TRBJ2-2 - TRBV11-2
TGTGCCACCCCTGCGTCCACCGGGGAGCTGTTTTTT CATPASTGELFF few TRBJ2-2 - TRBV19
TGTGCCAGCAGCTTAGGCCCGGGACTAGCGGACAATGAGCAGTTCTTC CASSLGPGLADNEQFF - TRBJ2-1 TRBD2 TRBV11-2
TGTGCCAGCAGCTTGCCCAGGGCAAGCACAGATACGCAGTATTTT CASSLPRASTDTQYF - TRBJ2-3 - TRBV11-2
TGTGCCAGCAACCCGGCCGGGACAGGGGGTTACGAGCAGTACTTC CASNPAGTGGYEQYF few TRBJ2-7 TRBD1 TRBV28
TGTGCCAGCAGTTTGTCTGGGGACGGTCAGCCCCAGCATTTT CASSLSGDGQPQHF - TRBJ1-5 - TRBV12-3/TRBV12-4
TGTGCCAGCAGTAATTACAGGGGGCACGAGCAGTACTTC CASSNYRGHEQYF - TRBJ2-7 TRBD1 TRBV6-5
TGTGCCAGCAGTCCCCTTAGCGGGAGGAAAGAGACCCAGTACTTC CASSPLSGRKETQYF few TRBJ2-5 TRBD2 TRBV28
TGTGCCAGCAGTCTGGTAGCGGGAGCGAGGGGTGAGCAGTTCTTC CASSLVAGARGEQFF - TRBJ2-1 TRBD2 TRBV27
TGTGCCAGCAGTGATATTCTAGCGGGTGGCTACAATGAGCAGTTCTTC CASSDILAGGYNEQFF - TRBJ2-1 TRBD2 TRBV6-1
TGTGCCAGCAGTTACTCTGATGGGCCGGTGGCAACCTACGAGCAGTACTTC CASSYSDGPVATYEQYF - TRBJ2-7 - TRBV6-2/TRBV6-3
TGTGCCAGCAGCCTCCTGCAGGAGGACTATGGCTACACCTTC CASSLLQEDYGYTF - TRBJ1-2 - TRBV14
TGTGCCAGCAGCTCTACTAGCGGGAGCGCCGGGGAGCTGTTTTTT CASSSTSGSAGELFF many TRBJ2-2 TRBD2 TRBV7-6
TGTGCCAGCAGCTATAATGGACTAGCGGCGTTTCTCGATACGCAGTATTTT CASSYNGLAAFLDTQYF few TRBJ2-3 TRBD2 TRBV6-2/TRBV6-3
TGTGCCAGCAGTGTGGGGGCGGCGGGAACGGCTGAAGCTTTCTTT CASSVGAAGTAEAFF few TRBJ1-1 - TRBV12-3/TRBV12-4
TGTGCCATCAGTGAGCCTTTGAAGGCCGGAGGAAGCACAGATACGCAGTATTTT CAISEPLKAGGSTDTQYF once TRBJ2-3 - TRBV10-3
TGCAGCGTTGTCGGACAGGCAATCCAAGAGACCCAGTACTTC CSVVGQAIQETQYF few TRBJ2-5 TRBD1 TRBV29-1
TGTGCCAGCAGTCCAGGACAGGGGGGCGATGGCTACACCTTC CASSPGQGGDGYTF - TRBJ1-2 TRBD1 TRBV6-5
TGTGCCAGCAGTTTGAACAGGGGGCTTGAAAAACTGTTTTTT CASSLNRGLEKLFF few TRBJ1-4 TRBD1 TRBV12-3/TRBV12-4
TGCAGTGCTAGCCGACAGACTTTATTAGATACGCAGTATTTT CSASRQTLLDTQYF few TRBJ2-3 - TRBV20-1
TGTGCCAGCAGCTTAGGCTCCAGCGGCTATGGCTACACCTTC CASSLGSSGYGYTF few TRBJ1-2 - TRBV13
TGCAGTGCGACGGGGGATAAAGAGACCCAGTACTTC CSATGDKETQYF few TRBJ2-5 - TRBV20-1